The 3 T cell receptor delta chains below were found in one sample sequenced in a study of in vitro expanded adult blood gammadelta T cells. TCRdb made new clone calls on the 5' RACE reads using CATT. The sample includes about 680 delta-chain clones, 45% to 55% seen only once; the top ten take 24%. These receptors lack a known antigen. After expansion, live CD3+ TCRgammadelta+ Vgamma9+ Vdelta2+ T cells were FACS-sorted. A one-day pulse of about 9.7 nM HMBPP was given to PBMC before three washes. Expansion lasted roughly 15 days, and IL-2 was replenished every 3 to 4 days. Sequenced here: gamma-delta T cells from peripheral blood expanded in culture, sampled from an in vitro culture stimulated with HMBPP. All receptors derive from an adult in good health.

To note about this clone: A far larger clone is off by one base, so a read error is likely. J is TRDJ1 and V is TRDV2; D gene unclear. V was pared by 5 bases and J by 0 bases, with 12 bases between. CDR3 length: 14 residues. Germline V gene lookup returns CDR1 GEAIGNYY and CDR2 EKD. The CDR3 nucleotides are TGTGCCTGTGGCACTCTACGACACACCGATAAACTCATCTTT. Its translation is CACGTLRHTDKLIF.

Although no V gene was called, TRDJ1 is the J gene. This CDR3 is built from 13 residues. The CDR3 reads CAGDALNTDKLIF. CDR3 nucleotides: TGTGCCGGTGACGCCTTAAACACCGATAAACTCATCTTT.

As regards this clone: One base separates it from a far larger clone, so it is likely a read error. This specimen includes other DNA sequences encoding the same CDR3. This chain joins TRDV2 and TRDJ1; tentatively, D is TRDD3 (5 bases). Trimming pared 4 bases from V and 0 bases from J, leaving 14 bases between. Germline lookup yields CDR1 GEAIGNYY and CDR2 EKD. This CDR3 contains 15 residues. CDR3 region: CACDDIGANTDKLIF. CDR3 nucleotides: TGTGCCTGTGATGATATTGGGGCAAACACCGATAAACTCATCTTT.